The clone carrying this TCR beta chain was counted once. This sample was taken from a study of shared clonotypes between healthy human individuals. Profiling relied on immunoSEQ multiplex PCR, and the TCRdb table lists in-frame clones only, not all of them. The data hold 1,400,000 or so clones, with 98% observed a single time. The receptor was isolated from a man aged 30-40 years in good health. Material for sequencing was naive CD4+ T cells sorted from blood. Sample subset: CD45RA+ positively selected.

The CDR3 loop is CAWSVRDSTGELFF. In nucleotides, the CDR3 is TGTGCCTGGAGTGTACGAGACAGCACCGGGGAGCTGTTTTTT. The V gene is TRBV30, the J gene TRBJ2-2; D possibly corresponds to TRBD1 (5 bases). Germline V lookup: CDR1 GTSNPN, CDR2 SVGIG (reference sequence). Trimming cost V 0 bases and J 4 bases, with 9 bases left between them. The CDR3 length is 14 residues.